The entry that follows covers one TCR beta chain sequence. Its antigen remains unidentified. Libraries were prepared by immunoSEQ multiplex PCR; TCRdb keeps only in-frame clonotypes and omits some of them. The table shows approximately 210,000 clones, with about 86% occurring only once. Donors were drawn from the approximately 130-subject validation cohort, separate from the roughly 700-subject first cohort. These data belong to a study of cytomegalovirus exposure and HLA in healthy donors. Study-level information: It was reported in a later analysis that the 95 to 150 validation repertoires used the same platform as the approximately 650 first-cohort repertoires.

The germline V gene encodes CDR1 LNHDA and CDR2 SQIVND (reference sequence). The CDR3 extends over 16 amino acids. V was clipped by 6 bases and J by 5 bases, with 22 bases between them. General study results and limits: Subsequent analysis revealed that first-cohort TCR clusters tended to co-occur in the 95 to 150 validation repertoires. A classifier reportedly called cytomegalovirus status with high sensitivity and specificity.

The material sequenced was PBMCs. The chain uses TRBV19 and TRBJ1-2; D is uncertain. The sequence came from a woman aged 18-35 years in good health and CMV-seronegative. The CDR3 nucleotides are TGTGCCAGTAGCATTCCCATTCGACCGGGAAGGTATGGCTACACCTTC. It translates to CASSIPIRPGRYGYTF.